Following are 21 T cell receptor beta chains from one sample sequenced in a study of human T cells and chemical hapten exposure. A single record per CDR3 protein comes from TCRdb applying MiXCR to the RACE reads. The table records under 200,000 distinct CDR3 sequences, more than 25% of them present only once. Regarding time point: pre-sensitization, week 0. Noted treatment: therapeutic diphenylcyclopropenone sensitization with weekly scalp DPC. This material consisted of whole blood, taken in connection with sensitization to the hapten diphenylcyclopropenone (DPC). The receptors stem from a woman aged 25 to 39 with alopecia areata. Some clones in this sample may be carry-over from other donors' samples.

DNA of the CDR3: TGTGCCAGCAGCCACAGGGAAATTCGGTATGGCTACACCTTC. Amino acid sequence: CASSHREIRYGYTF. The V call is TRBV7-9, the J call TRBJ1-2; D is possibly TRBD1 (6 bases). CDR1 is SEHNR and CDR2 is FQNEAQ in the germline V gene (reference sequence). The V end was cut by 5 bases, the J end by 5 bases, with 15 bases between. The CDR3 consists of 14 residues.

This clonotype appeared a few times. The V gene is TRBV28, the J gene TRBJ2-7, with 8 positions matching TRBD2. V trimming: 8 bases; J trimming: 4 bases; junction bases outside the gene matches: 10. The CDR3 consists of 14 residues. Germline V gives CDR1 MDHEN, CDR2 SYDVKM. The CDR3 nucleotides are TGTGCCAGCTGCCTCGGCGGGAGGTTTTACGAGCAGTACTTC. Translating gives CASCLGGRFYEQYF.

The chain links TRBV28 to TRBJ2-7; the match to TRBD2 covers 7 bases. The germline gives CDR1 MDHEN, CDR2 SYDVKM. The J segment lost 0 bases and the V segment lost 6 bases, leaving 8 bases of the junction unmatched. This CDR3 comprises 15 residues. CDR3 residues: CASRGGAGSSYEQYF. The CDR3 coding sequence is TGTGCCAGCAGGGGAGGGGCGGGAAGCTCCTACGAGCAGTACTTC.

In nucleotides, the CDR3 is TGTGCCACCAGTGATGAACGGACAGGCGCCTATGGCTACACCTTC. It codes for CATSDERTGAYGYTF. V gene TRBV24-1 combines with J gene TRBJ1-2, with 7 bases matching TRBD1. CDR1 KGHDR and CDR2 SFDVKD come from the germline V gene. The ends lost 3 bases at V and 4 bases at J; junction bases unmatched: 7. The CDR3 has 15 residues.

This clonotype was observed a handful of times. V and J are TRBV10-3 and TRBJ2-5; tentatively, D is TRBD1 (6 bases). Trimming pared 10 bases from V and 3 bases from J, leaving 12 bases between. Germline values: CDR1 ENHRY, CDR2 SYGVKD. The length of the CDR3 is 12 residues. The CDR3 nucleotides are TGTGCCACGAGACAGGCGGAAGAGACCCAGTACTTC. Translating gives CATRQAEETQYF.

The genes are TRBV10-3 and TRBJ1-3; D gene uncertain. Trimming took off 10 bases at V and 0 bases at J, with 4 bases between the two ends. Germline CDR1 and CDR2: ENHRY and SYGVKD. The CDR3 has 11 residues. Written as DNA, the CDR3 is TGTGCCACGAGCTCTGGAAACACCATATATTTT. It translates to CATSSGNTIYF.

This clonotype showed up just a few times. CDR3 bases: TGCAGTGCTAGTCTAGGGACTAGCGGGAGGACCCACGAGCAGTACTTC. Translation: CSASLGTSGRTHEQYF. The chain carries TRBV20-1 and TRBJ2-7; TRBD2 aligns across 15 bases. This CDR3 contains 16 residues. Trimming took 3 bases from V and 5 from J; bases not matched to a gene: 8. Germline V gene data show CDR1 as DFQATT and CDR2 as SNEGSKA (reference sequence).

The chain recombines TRBV12-3 or TRBV12-4 with TRBJ2-1; 8 bases are a match to TRBD2. Trimming at V came to 7 bases and at J to 1 base, leaving 3 bases not matched to a gene. This CDR3 spans 14 amino acids. CDR3 residues: CASTGGGSYNEQFF. CDR3 DNA sequence: TGTGCCAGCACCGGCGGGGGGTCCTACAATGAGCAGTTCTTC.

This clonotype appeared once. This chain joins TRBV6-5 and TRBJ1-6; D may be TRBD1 (6 bases). Germline V CDR1 and CDR2: MNHEY, SVGAGI. V lost 2 bases and J lost 1, with 9 bases in between. The length of the CDR3 is 16 residues. Written as DNA, the CDR3 is TGTGCCAGCAGTTACGAGGGGGTATCCTATAATTCACCCCTCCACTTT. It is translated as CASSYEGVSYNSPLHF.

The gene calls are TRBV28 and TRBJ2-7; 10 bases match TRBD2. The CDR3 has 14 amino acids. The V gene end was trimmed by 7 bases and the J gene end by 3 bases; junction bases not matched to a gene: 6. The germline V gene has CDR1 MDHEN and CDR2 SYDVKM. CDR3 sequence: CASTATSGLYEQYF. DNA for the CDR3: TGTGCCAGCACCGCGACTAGCGGGCTCTACGAGCAGTACTTC.

This chain links TRBV6-5 with TRBJ1-2; TRBD1 aligns across 7 bases. The CDR3 contains 13 residues. CDR1 is MNHEY and CDR2 is SVGAGI in the germline V gene. With V trimmed by 3 bases and J by 8 bases, 6 bases remained unmatched. This CDR3 reads CASSYSTGSGYTF. The DNA for the CDR3 is TGTGCCAGCAGTTATTCGACAGGGTCCGGCTACACCTTC.

The J gene is TRBJ1-1, the V gene TRBV28, with TRBD1 identical over 10 bases. V gave up 6 bases and J gave up 9 bases; unmatched junction bases: 10. CDR3 length: 14 amino acids. The germline V gene encodes CDR1 MDHEN and CDR2 SYDVKM. CDR3 nucleotides: TGTGCCAGCAGGACTAGGACAGGGGGTGAGAAAGCTTTCTTT. Amino acid sequence: CASRTRTGGEKAFF.

V and J are TRBV21-1 and TRBJ1-2. TRBV21-1 is flagged as a pseudogene. CDR3 length equals 11 residues. For the CDR3, the DNA is TGTGCCAGCAGCAAAGCAGGGGGCTACACCTTC. Its translation is CASSKAGGYTF.

This rearrangement joins TRBV18 to TRBJ1-1; TRBD1 aligns across 7 bases. In germline, CDR1 is KGHSH, CDR2 LQKENI. This CDR3 spans 16 amino acids. The V segment lost 4 bases and the J segment 0 bases; nucleotides outside the gene matches: 8. In DNA, the CDR3 is TGTGCCAGCTCACGCAACAGGGGAAACTTGAACACTGAAGCTTTCTTT. Residues: CASSRNRGNLNTEAFF. Together with reference TRBV18 and TRBJ1-1, the CDR3 gives the full variable domain: NAGVMQNPRHLVRRRGQEARLRCSPMKGHSHVYWYRQLPEEGLKFMVYLQKENIIDESGMPKERFSAEFPKEGPSILRIQQVVRGDSAAYFCASSRNRGNLNTEAFFGQGTRLTVV.

Only a few counts were recorded for this clonotype. The CDR3 DNA reads as TGTGCCAGCTCCGTCCCCAGCGGGGGGGCGAGAGGTGAGCAGTTCTTC. Translating gives CASSVPSGGARGEQFF. The chain employs TRBV2 and TRBJ2-1; TRBD2 agrees at 10 bases. V lost 8 bases, J lost 9 bases, and 16 bases stayed unmatched. The CDR3 runs 16 residues. Germline CDR1 and CDR2: SNHLY and FYNNEI.

The chain joins TRBV24-1 to TRBJ2-3; D tentatively reads TRBD1 or TRBD2 (5 bases each). CDR3 size: 12 residues. Trimming removed 9 bases at V and 2 bases at J, with 8 bases between. Germline CDR1 is KGHDR and CDR2 is SFDVKD. This chain's CDR3 is CATEGTTDTQYF. CDR3 coding DNA: TGTGCCACCGAAGGGACCACAGATACGCAGTATTTT.

The J gene is TRBJ1-5, the V gene TRBV27; no reliable D call. The V end was cut by 4 bases, the J end by 3 bases, with 7 bases between. The germline gives CDR1 MNHEY, CDR2 SMNVEV (reference sequence). The CDR3 sequence is 13 residues long. The CDR3 protein is CASSSADNQPQHF. The CDR3 DNA reads TGTGCCAGCAGTTCAGCAGACAATCAGCCCCAGCATTTT.

The chain recombines TRBV29-1 with TRBJ1-1, with a weak D call TRBD1 (5 bases). This CDR3 comprises 13 residues. Trimming removed 7 bases from V and 6 bases from J, with 18 bases in between. CDR1 is SQVTM and CDR2 is ANQGSEA in the germline V gene. CDR3 bases: TGCAGCGGAAACAGCCGAACAGGCCCTGAAGCTTTCTTT. It specifies CSGNSRTGPEAFF.

The CDR3 DNA sequence: TGTGCCAGCAGCTTGTCGGGAACAGGGGGCACTGAAGCTTTCTTT. This encodes CASSLSGTGGTEAFF. The V gene is TRBV5-4, the J gene TRBJ1-1; 8 positions agree with TRBD1. The CDR3 spans 15 residues. Germline CDR1 reads SGHNT; CDR2 reads YYREEE (reference sequence). Losses at the gene ends were 1 base for V and 4 bases for J; bases not matched to a gene: 6. The variable domain in full, completed from reference TRBV5-4 and TRBJ1-1, reads ETGVTQSPTHLIKTRGQQVTLRCSSQSGHNTVSWYQQALGQGPQFIFQYYREEENGRGNFPPRFSGLQFPNYSSELNVNALELDDSALYLCASSLSGTGGTEAFFGQGTRLTVV.

This chain links TRBV4-2 with TRBJ1-2, with 10 positions matching TRBD1. This CDR3 comprises 16 residues. Germline CDR1 LGHNA, CDR2 YNFKEQ. Trimming took 2 bases from V and 4 from J; bases not matched to a gene: 7. CDR3 residues: CASSQSGTGAFYGYTF. CDR3 DNA: TGTGCCAGCAGCCAATCCGGGACAGGGGCTTTCTATGGCTACACCTTC.

This chain joins TRBV28 and TRBJ1-4; maybe TRBD1 (5 bases). CDR1 is MDHEN, CDR2 SYDVKM, per germline. This CDR3 is built from 14 residues. Trimming cost V 6 bases and J 7 bases, with 15 bases left between them. The CDR3 region has the DNA TGTGCCAGCAGCCCCCCTGGGAGGGGTGAAAAACTGTTTTTT. It specifies CASSPPGRGEKLFF.